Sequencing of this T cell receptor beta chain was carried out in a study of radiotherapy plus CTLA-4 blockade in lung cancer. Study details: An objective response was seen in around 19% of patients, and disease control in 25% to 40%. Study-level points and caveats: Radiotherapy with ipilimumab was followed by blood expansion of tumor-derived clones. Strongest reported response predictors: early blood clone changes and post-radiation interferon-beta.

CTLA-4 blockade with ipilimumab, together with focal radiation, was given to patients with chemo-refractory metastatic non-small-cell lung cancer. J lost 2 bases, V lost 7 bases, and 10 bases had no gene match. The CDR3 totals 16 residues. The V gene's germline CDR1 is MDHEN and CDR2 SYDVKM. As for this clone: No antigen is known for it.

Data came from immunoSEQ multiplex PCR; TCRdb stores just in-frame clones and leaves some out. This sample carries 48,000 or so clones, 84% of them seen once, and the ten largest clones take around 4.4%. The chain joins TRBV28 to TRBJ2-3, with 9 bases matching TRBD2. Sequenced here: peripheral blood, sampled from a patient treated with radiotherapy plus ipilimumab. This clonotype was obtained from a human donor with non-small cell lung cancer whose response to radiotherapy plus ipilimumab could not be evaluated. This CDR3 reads CASTKLAGGSTDTQYF. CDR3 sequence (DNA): TGTGCCAGCACCAAACTCGCGGGAGGGTCCACAGATACGCAGTATTTT.